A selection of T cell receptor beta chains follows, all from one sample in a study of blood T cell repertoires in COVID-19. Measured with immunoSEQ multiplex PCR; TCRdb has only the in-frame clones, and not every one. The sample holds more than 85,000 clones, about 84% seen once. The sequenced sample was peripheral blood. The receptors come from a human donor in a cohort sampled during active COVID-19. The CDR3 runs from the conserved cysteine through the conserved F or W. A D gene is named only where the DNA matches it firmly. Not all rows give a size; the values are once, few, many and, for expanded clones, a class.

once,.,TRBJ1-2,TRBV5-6,CASSFLGQPHSNYGYTF,TGTGCCAGCAGCTTTCTGGGCCAGCCTCATTCCAACTATGGCTACACCTTC
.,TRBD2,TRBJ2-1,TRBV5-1,CASSRGTSGIDEQFF,TGCGCCAGCAGCCGGGGGACTAGCGGGATCGATGAGCAGTTCTTC
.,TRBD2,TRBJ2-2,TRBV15,CATSRTGLAGGNTGELFF,TGTGCCACCAGCAGGACTGGACTAGCGGGGGGGAACACCGGGGAGCTGTTTTTT
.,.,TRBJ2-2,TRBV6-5,CASRGTLNHTGELFF,TGTGCCAGCAGGGGGACTCTAAACCACACCGGGGAGCTGTTTTTT
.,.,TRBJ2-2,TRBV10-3,CAISGRGAEGELFF,TGTGCCATCAGTGGAAGAGGAGCAGAAGGGGAGCTGTTTTTT
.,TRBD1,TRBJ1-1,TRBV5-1,CASSLRQGARLITEAFF,TGCGCCAGCAGCTTGAGACAGGGGGCGAGGTTGATTACTGAAGCTTTCTTT
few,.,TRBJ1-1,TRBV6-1,CASSEKAPGRTEAFF,TGTGCCAGCAGTGAAAAGGCCCCGGGTCGCACTGAAGCTTTCTTT
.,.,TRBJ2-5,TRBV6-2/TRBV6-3,CASSYRETQYF,TGTGCCAGCAGTTACCGAGAGACCCAGTACTTC
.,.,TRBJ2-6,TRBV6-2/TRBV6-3,CASSYWGGPPGANVLTF,TGTGCCAGCAGTTATTGGGGGGGCCCACCTGGGGCCAACGTCCTGACTTTC
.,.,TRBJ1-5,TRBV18,CASSPLKTGNQPQHF,TGTGCCAGCTCACCTTTAAAAACAGGGAACCAGCCCCAGCATTTT
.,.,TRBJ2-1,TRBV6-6,CASSYRGEQFF,TGTGCCAGCAGTTACAGAGGTGAGCAGTTCTTC
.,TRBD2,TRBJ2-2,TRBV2,CASRLAPSNTGELFF,TGTGCCAGCAGACTAGCGCCCTCGAACACCGGGGAGCTGTTTTTT
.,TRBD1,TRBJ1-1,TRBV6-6,CASFTGGAGTEAFF,TGTGCCAGTTTCACAGGGGGCGCGGGCACTGAAGCTTTCTTT
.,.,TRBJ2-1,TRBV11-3,CASSSQGYEGDEQFF,TGTGCCAGCAGCTCCCAGGGGTACGAGGGGGATGAGCAGTTCTTC
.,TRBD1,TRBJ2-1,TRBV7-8,CASSLDREQFF,TGTGCCAGCAGCCTGGACAGGGAGCAGTTCTTC
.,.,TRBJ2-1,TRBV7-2,CASSLVGYRDAFF,TGTGCCAGCAGCTTAGTGGGATACAGGGATGCGTTCTTC
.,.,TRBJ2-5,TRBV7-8,CASSPRGFHLETQYF,TGTGCCAGCAGCCCCCGGGGTTTTCATCTCGAGACCCAGTACTTC
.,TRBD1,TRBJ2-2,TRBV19,CASKVETGGTGELFF,TGTGCCAGTAAGGTGGAGACAGGGGGCACCGGGGAGCTGTTTTTT
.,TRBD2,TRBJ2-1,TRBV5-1,CASSYGLAYNEQFF,TGCGCCAGCAGCTATGGACTAGCGTACAATGAGCAGTTCTTC
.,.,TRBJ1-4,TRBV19,CASSLTGQKLFF,TGTGCCAGTAGCCTGACAGGACAAAAACTGTTTTTT
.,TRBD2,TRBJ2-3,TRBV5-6,CASSLAKIAGNTDTQYF,TGTGCCAGCAGCTTGGCCAAGATAGCGGGGAACACAGATACGCAGTATTTT
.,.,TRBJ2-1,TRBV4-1,CASSTPGRWNEQFF,TGCGCCAGCAGCACCCCAGGGAGGTGGAATGAGCAGTTCTTC
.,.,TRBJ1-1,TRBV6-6,CASSYSLTQPEAFF,TGTGCCAGCAGTTACTCTCTCACACAGCCTGAAGCTTTCTTT
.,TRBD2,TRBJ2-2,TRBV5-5,CASSRPGGGAPGELFF,TGTGCCAGCAGCCGCCCAGGCGGGGGGGCCCCCGGGGAGCTGTTTTTT
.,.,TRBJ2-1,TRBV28,CASSALTFGQFF,TGTGCCAGCAGTGCTCTAACCTTTGGGCAGTTCTTC
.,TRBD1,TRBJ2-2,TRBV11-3,CASSLGQSPTGELFF,TGTGCCAGCAGCTTGGGACAGAGTCCCACCGGGGAGCTGTTTTTT
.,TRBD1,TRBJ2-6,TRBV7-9,CASRGTGAGANVLTF,TGTGCCAGCAGGGGTACAGGGGCTGGGGCCAACGTCCTGACTTTC
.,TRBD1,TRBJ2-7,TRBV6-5,CASTRPGTVSYEQYF,TGTGCCAGCACCCGACCCGGGACAGTCTCCTACGAGCAGTACTTC
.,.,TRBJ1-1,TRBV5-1,CASSKDRDTEAFF,TGCGCCAGCAGCAAGGACAGAGACACTGAAGCTTTCTTT
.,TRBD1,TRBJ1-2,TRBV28,CASSFLDREHNYGYTF,TGTGCCAGCAGTTTCCTTGACAGGGAGCATAACTATGGCTACACCTTC
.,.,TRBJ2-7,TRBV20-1,CSASGDFYEQYF,TGCAGTGCTAGTGGGGACTTCTACGAGCAGTACTTC
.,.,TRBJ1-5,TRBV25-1,CASSLQGSNQPQHF,TGTGCCAGCAGCTTACAGGGAAGCAATCAGCCCCAGCATTTT
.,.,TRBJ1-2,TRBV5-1,CASRTDQGNYGYTF,TGCGCCAGCAGAACTGACCAGGGGAACTATGGCTACACCTTC
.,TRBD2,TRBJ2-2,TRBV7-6,CASSLVAGVVTGELFF,TGTGCCAGCAGCTTAGTTGCGGGAGTTGTCACCGGGGAGCTGTTTTTT
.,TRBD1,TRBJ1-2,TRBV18,CASSPRGTGRGGYTF,TGTGCCAGCTCACCACGAGGGACAGGTCGGGGAGGCTACACCTTC
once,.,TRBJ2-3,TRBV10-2,CASSESPGPTPGTQYF,TGCGCCAGCAGTGAGTCGCCAGGGCCAACCCCCGGTACGCAGTATTTT
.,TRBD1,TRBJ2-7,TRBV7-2,CASSLEQGVGEQYF,TGTGCCAGCAGCTTAGAACAGGGGGTGGGCGAGCAGTACTTC
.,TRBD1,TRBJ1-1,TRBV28,CASITPGTGRTEAFF,TGTGCCAGCATCACGCCGGGGACAGGGCGCACTGAAGCTTTCTTT
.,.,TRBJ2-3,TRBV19,CASSMPPGVDTQYF,TGTGCCAGTAGTATGCCTCCCGGGGTCGATACGCAGTATTTT
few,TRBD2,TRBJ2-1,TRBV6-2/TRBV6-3,CASSLSWGRGDYNEQFF,TGTGCCAGCAGCCTCTCTTGGGGGCGGGGGGACTACAATGAGCAGTTCTTC
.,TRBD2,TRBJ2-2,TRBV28,CASSSSSTSGKRGELFF,TGTGCCAGCAGTAGTTCCTCGACTAGCGGGAAGCGCGGGGAGCTGTTTTTT
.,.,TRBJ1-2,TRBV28,CASRIAGYGYTF,TGTGCCAGCAGAATAGCGGGCTATGGCTACACCTTC
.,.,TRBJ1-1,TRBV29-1,CSVEKQSHTEAFF,TGCAGCGTTGAGAAACAGAGCCACACTGAAGCTTTCTTT
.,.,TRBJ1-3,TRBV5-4,CASRPGGSGNTIYF,TGTGCCAGCAGGCCCGGTGGTAGTGGAAACACCATATATTTT
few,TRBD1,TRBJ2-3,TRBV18,CASSRGQGTVATQYF,TGTGCCAGCTCACGGGGCCAGGGGACAGTCGCTACGCAGTATTTT
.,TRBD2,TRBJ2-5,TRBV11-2,CASSPTRSGSETQYF,TGTGCCAGCAGCCCAACCCGCAGCGGGAGTGAGACCCAGTACTTC
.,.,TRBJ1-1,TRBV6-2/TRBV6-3,CASSKDSTGFINTEAFF,TGTGCCAGCAGCAAAGATTCCACAGGGTTCATTAACACTGAAGCTTTCTTT
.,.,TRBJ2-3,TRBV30,CAWSEGKKGHTDTQYF,TGTGCCTGGAGTGAGGGGAAAAAAGGGCACACAGATACGCAGTATTTT
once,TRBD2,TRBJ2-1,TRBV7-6,CASSLVASGVNNEQFF,TGTGCCAGCAGCTTAGTTGCTAGCGGGGTGAACAATGAGCAGTTCTTC
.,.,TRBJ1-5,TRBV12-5,CASGLVRYGGEIVGQPQHF,TGTGCTAGTGGTTTGGTACGATATGGGGGGGAAATAGTAGGTCAGCCCCAGCATTTT
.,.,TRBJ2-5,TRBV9,CASSTTDMWTQYF,TGTGCCAGCAGTACGACAGACATGTGGACCCAGTACTTC
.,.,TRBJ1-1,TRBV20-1,CSASSGQHRTEAFF,TGCAGTGCTAGTTCTGGACAGCATAGAACTGAAGCTTTCTTT